The T cell receptor beta chain under discussion was sequenced for a study of shared clonotypes between healthy human individuals. Sequencing used immunoSEQ multiplex PCR; TCRdb keeps in-frame clones, though not all of them. The table has hundreds of thousands of clones, roughly 95% seen once. Material for sequencing was naive CD4+ T cells sorted from blood. Subset reported: CD45RA+ positively selected. The sequence was obtained from a young woman in good health.

The CDR3 region is CASEGLAGTSSSTDTQYF. For the CDR3, the DNA is TGTGCCAGCGAAGGACTAGCGGGAACCAGTTCTAGCACAGATACGCAGTATTTT. The chain employs TRBV28 and TRBJ2-3, with 12 bases lining up with TRBD2. V lost 8 bases and J lost 0; bases outside the gene matches: 12. Germline-derived CDR1 and CDR2 are MDHEN and SYDVKM. There are 18 residues in the CDR3.